This record looks at one TCR beta chain sequence and its context. This may arise from a read error, as a much more abundant clone is one base away. TCR beta CDR3 regions were amplified from RNA transcripts. A set of HTBI primers served as the primers for a first-round RT-PCR of the TCR CDR3. One entry per CDR3 protein, called by TCRdb with MiXCR from the multiplex PCR reads. The sample has about 480,000 distinct CDR3 sequences; roughly 14% are singletons. This sample was included in a study of T cells in Graves' hyperthyroidism and ophthalmopathy. The study excluded patients with uncontrolled infection, other autoimmune disease, pregnancy or lactation. The receptor was isolated from a woman between 18 and 29 years old with Graves' hyperthyroidism. Sequencing input: blood.

CDR3 protein: CASSVAAENTEAFF. The CDR3, as DNA: TGTGCCAGCAGCGTAGCGGCAGAGAACACTGAAGCTTTCTTT. The rearrangement uses TRBV9 and TRBJ1-1; D uncertain. CDR1 and CDR2 (germline): SGDLS, YYNGEE. V was pared by 0 bases and J by 1 base, with 7 bases between. The CDR3 runs 14 residues.